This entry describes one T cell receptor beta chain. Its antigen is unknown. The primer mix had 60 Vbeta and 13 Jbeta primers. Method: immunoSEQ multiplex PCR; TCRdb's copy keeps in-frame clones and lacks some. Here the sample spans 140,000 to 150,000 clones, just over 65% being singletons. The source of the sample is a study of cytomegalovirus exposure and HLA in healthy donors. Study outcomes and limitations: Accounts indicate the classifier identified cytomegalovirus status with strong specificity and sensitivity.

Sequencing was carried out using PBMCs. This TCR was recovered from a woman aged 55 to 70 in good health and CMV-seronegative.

As DNA, the CDR3 is TGCGCCTGCCAAAGGGGCAATGAGCAGTTCTTC. It translates to CACQRGNEQFF. The chain recombines TRBV5-1 with TRBJ2-1; possibly TRBD1 for D (5 bases). Trimming left V 10 bases short and J 6 bases short, with 11 bases between. This CDR3 contains 11 residues. Germline assignment: CDR1 SGHRS and CDR2 YFSETQ.